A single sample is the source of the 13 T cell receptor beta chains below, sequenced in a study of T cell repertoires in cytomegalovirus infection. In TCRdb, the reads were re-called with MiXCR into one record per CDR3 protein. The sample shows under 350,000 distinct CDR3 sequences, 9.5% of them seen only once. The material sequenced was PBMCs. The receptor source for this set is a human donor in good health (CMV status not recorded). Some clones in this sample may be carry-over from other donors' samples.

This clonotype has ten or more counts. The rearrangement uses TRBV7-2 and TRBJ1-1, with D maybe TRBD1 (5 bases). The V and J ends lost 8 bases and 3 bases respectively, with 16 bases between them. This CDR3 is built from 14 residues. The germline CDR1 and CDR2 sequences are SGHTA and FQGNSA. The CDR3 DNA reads TGTGCCAGCGGGGGTTCCTCGGGGGACACTGAAGCTTTCTTT. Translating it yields CASGGSSGDTEAFF.

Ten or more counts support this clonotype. The chain's CDR3 is CASIRNTGELFF. As DNA, the CDR3 is TGTGCCAGTATAAGAAACACCGGGGAGCTGTTTTTT. The chain has TRBV7-6 and TRBJ2-2; the D is unclear. CDR3 length equals 12 residues. V lost 9 bases, J lost 2 bases, and 7 bases lay in between. Germline CDR1 SGHVS, CDR2 FNYEAQ.

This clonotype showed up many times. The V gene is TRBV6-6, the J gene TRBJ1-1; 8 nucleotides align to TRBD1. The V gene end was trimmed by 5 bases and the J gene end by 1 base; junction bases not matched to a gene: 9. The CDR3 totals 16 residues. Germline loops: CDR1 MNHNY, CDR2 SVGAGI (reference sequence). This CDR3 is CASSHRPGTGNTEAFF. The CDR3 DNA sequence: TGTGCCAGCAGTCACCGACCCGGGACAGGGAACACTGAAGCTTTCTTT.

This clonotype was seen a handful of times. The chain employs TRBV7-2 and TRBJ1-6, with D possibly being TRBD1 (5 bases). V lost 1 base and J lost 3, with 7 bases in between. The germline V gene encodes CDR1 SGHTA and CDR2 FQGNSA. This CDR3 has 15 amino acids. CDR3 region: CASSLETVYNSPLHF. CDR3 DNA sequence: TGTGCCAGCAGCTTAGAGACAGTCTATAATTCACCCCTCCACTTT.

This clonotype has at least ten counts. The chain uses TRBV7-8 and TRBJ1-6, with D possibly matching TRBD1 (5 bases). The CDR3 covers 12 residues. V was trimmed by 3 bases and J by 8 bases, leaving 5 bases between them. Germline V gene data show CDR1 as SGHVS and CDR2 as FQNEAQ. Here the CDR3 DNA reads TGTGCCAGCAGCTTCAGGGATTCACCCCTCCACTTT. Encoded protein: CASSFRDSPLHF.

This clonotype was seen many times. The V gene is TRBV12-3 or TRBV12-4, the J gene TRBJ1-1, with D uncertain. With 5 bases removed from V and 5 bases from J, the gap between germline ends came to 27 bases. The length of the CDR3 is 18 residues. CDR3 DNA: TGTGCCAGCAGTCCCGATCCCTCCTCGTCATCCCTAAGGACTGAAGCTTTCTTT. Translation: CASSPDPSSSSLRTEAFF.

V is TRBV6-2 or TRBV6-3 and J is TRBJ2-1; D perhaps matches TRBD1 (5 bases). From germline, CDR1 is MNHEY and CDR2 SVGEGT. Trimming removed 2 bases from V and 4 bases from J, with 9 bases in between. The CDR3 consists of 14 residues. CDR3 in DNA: TGTGCCAGCAGTTACCCAGGGTCTTACAATGAGCAGTTCTTC. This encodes CASSYPGSYNEQFF.

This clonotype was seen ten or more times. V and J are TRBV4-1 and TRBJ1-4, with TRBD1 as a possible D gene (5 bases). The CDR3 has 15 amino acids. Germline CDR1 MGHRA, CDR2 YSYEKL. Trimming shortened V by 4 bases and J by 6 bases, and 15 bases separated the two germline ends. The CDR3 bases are TGCGCCAGCAGCCTCGGGAGGGGAGTGGATGAAAAACTGTTTTTT. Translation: CASSLGRGVDEKLFF.

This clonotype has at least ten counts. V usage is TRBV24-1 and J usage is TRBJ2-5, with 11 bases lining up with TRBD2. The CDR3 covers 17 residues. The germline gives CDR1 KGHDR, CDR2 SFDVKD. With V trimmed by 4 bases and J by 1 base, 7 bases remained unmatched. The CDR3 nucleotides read TGTGCCACCAGTGACTACACTAGCGGGAGTTCCCAAGAGACCCAGTACTTC. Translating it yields CATSDYTSGSSQETQYF.

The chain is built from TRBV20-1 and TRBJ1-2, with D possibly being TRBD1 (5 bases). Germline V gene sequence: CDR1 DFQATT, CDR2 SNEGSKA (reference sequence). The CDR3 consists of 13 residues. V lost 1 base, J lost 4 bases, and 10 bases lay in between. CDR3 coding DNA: TGCAGTGCTAGAGGTCTTGGGGGCTATGGCTACACCTTC. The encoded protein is CSARGLGGYGYTF.

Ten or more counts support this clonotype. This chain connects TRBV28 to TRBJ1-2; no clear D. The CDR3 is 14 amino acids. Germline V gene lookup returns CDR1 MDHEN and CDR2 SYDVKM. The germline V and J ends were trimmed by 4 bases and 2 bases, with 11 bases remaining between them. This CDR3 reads CASSSVRVNYGYTF. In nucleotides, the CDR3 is TGTGCCAGCAGTTCAGTACGGGTAAACTATGGCTACACCTTC.

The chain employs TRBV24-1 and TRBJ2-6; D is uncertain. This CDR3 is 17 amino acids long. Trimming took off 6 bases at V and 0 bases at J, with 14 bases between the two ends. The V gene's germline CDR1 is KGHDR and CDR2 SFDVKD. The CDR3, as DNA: TGTGCCACCAGTAGTTCCAGGATCTACTCTGGGGCCAACGTCCTGACTTTC. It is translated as CATSSSRIYSGANVLTF.

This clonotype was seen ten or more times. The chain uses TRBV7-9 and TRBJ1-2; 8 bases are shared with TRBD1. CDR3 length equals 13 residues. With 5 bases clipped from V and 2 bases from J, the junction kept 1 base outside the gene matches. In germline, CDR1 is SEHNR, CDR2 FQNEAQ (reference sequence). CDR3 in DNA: TGTGCCAGCAGCCGGGACAGGAACTATGGCTACACCTTC. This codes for CASSRDRNYGYTF.